This TCR beta chain was identified in a study of T cell responses to AZD1222 COVID-19 vaccine. TCRdb's table, derived via immunoSEQ multiplex PCR, lists solely in-frame clones and lacks some. The sample has under 80,000 clones; approximately 81% are singletons. Notes on this clone: Antigen unknown.

Germline assignment: CDR1 MDHEN and CDR2 SYDVKM. V was cut by 9 bases and J by 4 bases, with 12 bases left in between. The CDR3 has 12 amino acids. Regarding the study as a whole: Seropositive status at baseline applied to only 5 or 6 AZD1222 recipients. Spike was spanned by vaccine-associated CD4 TCRs, which were dominant at 160-218 and 743-854. Reportedly, close to half of spike-specific TCRs are directed against unmutated variant regions. The study found Spike-specific TCR breadth and depth rose after two AZD1222 doses.

The sample here was peripheral blood, taken on day 0 of AZD1222 vaccination. The receptor's source is an adult in good health. This sequence joins TRBV28 and TRBJ2-5; no reliable D call. The CDR3 reads CASGLTSETQYF. DNA of the CDR3: TGTGCCAGTGGCCTCACATCAGAGACCCAGTACTTC.